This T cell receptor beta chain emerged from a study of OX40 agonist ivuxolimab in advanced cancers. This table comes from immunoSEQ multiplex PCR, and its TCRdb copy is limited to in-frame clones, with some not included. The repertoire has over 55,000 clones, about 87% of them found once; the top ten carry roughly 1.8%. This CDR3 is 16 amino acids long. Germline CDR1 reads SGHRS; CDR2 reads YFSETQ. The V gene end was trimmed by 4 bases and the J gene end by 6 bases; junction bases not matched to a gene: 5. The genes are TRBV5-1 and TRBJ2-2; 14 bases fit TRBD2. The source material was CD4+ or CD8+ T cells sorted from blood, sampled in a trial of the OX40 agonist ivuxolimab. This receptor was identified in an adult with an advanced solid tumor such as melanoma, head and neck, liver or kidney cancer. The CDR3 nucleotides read TGCGCCAGCAGCGCTTCGGGACTAGCGGGGGCCGGGGAGCTGTTTTTT. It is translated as CASSASGLAGAGELFF.